The rows below give T cell receptor beta chains drawn from one sample of a study of blood T cells in healthy people across ages. TCRdb analysed the 5' RACE reads with MiXCR anew, one entry per CDR3 protein. This sample has 1 million or so distinct CDR3 sequences; 40% to 50% occur once, and the top ten carry approximately 19%. Material for sequencing was blood. These receptors were taken from an older woman in good health. Each CDR3 is given with its conserved first and last residue. The D gene is left open where the match is weak. Part of the rows lack a size; the others show once, few, many or a class for expanded clones.

TRBV20-1,.,TRBJ2-3,few,CSAKLAIPGDTQYF,TGCAGTGCTAAGCTAGCCATCCCGGGCGATACGCAGTATTTT
TRBV20-1,TRBD2,TRBJ2-5,.,CSAKASGGPQETQYF,TGCAGTGCTAAAGCTAGCGGGGGACCCCAAGAGACCCAGTACTTC
TRBV6-5,.,TRBJ2-5,.,CASSYSLDPTKQYF,TGTGCCAGCAGTTATAGCCTTGACCCTACGAAGCAGTACTTC
TRBV6-2/TRBV6-3,TRBD2,TRBJ2-7,.,CASSSPGLAYEQYF,TGTGCCAGCAGTAGTCCGGGACTAGCATACGAGCAGTACTTC
TRBV29-1,.,TRBJ2-7,many,CSPRTPYSSYEQYF,TGCAGCCCACGGACCCCTTATAGCTCCTACGAGCAGTACTTC
TRBV25-1,TRBD2,TRBJ2-5,.,CASSVPSGSETQYF,TGTGCCAGCAGTGTTCCTAGCGGGAGTGAGACCCAGTACTTC
TRBV6-5,.,TRBJ2-3,.,CASIIKAVGDTDTQYF,TGTGCCAGCATAATAAAAGCCGTAGGAGACACAGATACGCAGTATTTT
TRBV7-3,.,TRBJ2-7,.,CASSSGAGSYEQYF,TGTGCCAGCAGCTCCGGGGCAGGGTCCTACGAGCAGTACTTC
TRBV29-1,TRBD1,TRBJ2-3,.,CSVVAQGARDTQYF,TGCAGCGTTGTGGCACAGGGGGCGAGAGATACGCAGTATTTT
TRBV25-1,.,TRBJ1-4,.,CASREVRGKLFF,TGTGCCAGCAGAGAAGTTCGGGGAAAACTGTTTTTT
TRBV27,.,TRBJ2-1,few,CATSSLGGGSYNEQFF,TGTGCCACCAGTTCCCTGGGGGGAGGTTCCTACAATGAGCAGTTCTTC
TRBV6-5,.,TRBJ2-4,few,CASSYSRGAKNIQYF,TGTGCCAGCAGTTACTCGAGGGGGGCCAAAAACATTCAGTACTTC
TRBV5-1,.,TRBJ2-7,.,CASSLGRKAYEQYF,TGCGCCAGCAGCTTGGGACGGAAAGCCTACGAGCAGTACTTC
TRBV27,.,TRBJ2-7,few,CASSLRGGIAYEQYF,TGTGCCAGCAGTTTAAGAGGGGGAATAGCTTACGAGCAGTACTTC
TRBV27,.,TRBJ2-3,.,CASSSLRRDTDTQYF,TGTGCCAGCAGTTCATTACGGCGGGACACAGATACGCAGTATTTT
TRBV15,TRBD2,TRBJ2-1,.,CATRRTSRNEQFF,TGTGCCACCAGAAGGACTAGCCGCAATGAGCAGTTCTTC
TRBV24-1,TRBD1,TRBJ1-6,many,CATSEPRHRGGNSPLHF,TGTGCCACCAGTGAACCCCGACACAGGGGTGGTAATTCACCCCTCCACTTT
TRBV28,.,TRBJ1-4,few,CASSLQDEKLFF,TGTGCCAGCAGTTTACAGGATGAAAAACTGTTTTTT
TRBV24-1,.,TRBJ1-2,.,CATSPGGSYGYTF,TGTGCCACCAGTCCTGGCGGCTCCTATGGCTACACCTTC
TRBV12-3/TRBV12-4,.,TRBJ2-7,.,CASSGVTSYEQYF,TGTGCCAGCAGCGGAGTCACCTCCTACGAGCAGTACTTC
TRBV7-8,.,TRBJ2-4,few,CASSLELRNIQYF,TGTGCCAGCAGCTTAGAACTCCGAAACATTCAGTACTTC
TRBV10-1,.,TRBJ2-7,.,CASSEFGVRSYEQYF,TGCGCCAGCAGTGAGTTTGGGGTGAGGTCCTACGAGCAGTACTTC
TRBV20-1,.,TRBJ2-7,.,CSARGSEGTRWEQHF,TGCAGTGCTAGAGGATCAGAAGGGACTCGGTGGGAGCAGCACTTC
TRBV9,TRBD1,TRBJ2-1,few,CASSVGLDRGGYNEQFF,TGTGCCAGCAGCGTAGGATTGGACAGGGGGGGATACAATGAGCAGTTCTTC
TRBV7-3,TRBD1,TRBJ2-5,few,CASSFDRGREETQYF,TGTGCCAGCAGCTTCGACAGGGGGAGAGAGGAGACCCAGTACTTC
TRBV20-1,TRBD2,TRBJ2-1,few,CSARDSRTSGHEQFF,TGCAGTGCTAGAGATTCTCGGACTAGCGGGCATGAGCAGTTCTTC
TRBV11-1,.,TRBJ2-1,.,CASSLGGSVSYNEQFF,TGTGCCAGCAGCTTAGGGGGGTCTGTCTCCTACAATGAGCAGTTCTTC
TRBV6-1,TRBD1,TRBJ1-2,once,CASSVQGLGYGYTF,TGTGCCAGCAGTGTACAGGGGTTGGGCTATGGCTACACCTTC
TRBV6-2/TRBV6-3,.,TRBJ2-5,.,CANSYLSGTPQETQYF,TGTGCCAACAGTTACTTATCCGGGACCCCCCAAGAGACCCAGTACTTC
TRBV9,.,TRBJ2-6,once,CASSGTSRANVLTF,TGTGCCAGCAGCGGGACATCTAGGGCCAACGTCCTGACTTTC
TRBV12-3/TRBV12-4,.,TRBJ2-7,few,CASSLQPQRLAYEQYF,TGTGCCAGCAGTTTACAACCGCAACGTCTCGCCTACGAGCAGTACTTC
TRBV20-1,TRBD2,TRBJ2-7,.,CSARDASGSPTYEQYF,TGCAGTGCTAGAGATGCGAGCGGGAGCCCAACCTACGAGCAGTACTTC
TRBV5-1,.,TRBJ1-2,.,CASSLAPPQGGYTF,TGCGCCAGCAGCTTGGCCCCCCCCCAAGGGGGCTACACCTTC
TRBV12-3/TRBV12-4,.,TRBJ2-7,.,CASCYSDKGQYF,TGTGCCAGCTGTTATTCCGACAAAGGGCAGTACTTC
TRBV5-6,.,TRBJ2-1,.,CASSSPFAVESYNEQFF,TGTGCCAGCAGCTCACCCTTTGCGGTGGAGTCGTACAATGAGCAGTTCTTC
TRBV3-1,.,TRBJ2-3,few,CASSQGGGTDTQYF,TGTGCCAGCAGCCAAGGCGGAGGCACAGATACGCAGTATTTT
TRBV7-8,.,TRBJ2-3,.,CASSPRSKAGDTQYF,TGTGCCAGCAGCCCCCGCTCTAAGGCGGGGGATACGCAGTATTTT
TRBV7-6,TRBD1,TRBJ2-6,few,CASSLGQGAPSGANVLTF,TGTGCCAGCAGCTTAGGACAGGGGGCCCCATCTGGGGCCAACGTCCTGACTTTC
TRBV28,.,TRBJ2-1,.,CASSPPPSQYNEQFF,TGTGCCAGCAGTCCCCCCCCTAGCCAGTACAATGAGCAGTTCTTC
TRBV30,.,TRBJ2-3,.,CAWSARGTDTQYF,TGTGCCTGGAGTGCAAGGGGCACAGATACGCAGTATTTT
TRBV20-1,.,TRBJ2-7,once,CSAVPGTKNYEQYF,TGCAGTGCTGTACCCGGAACTAAAAACTACGAGCAGTACTTC
TRBV24-1,TRBD2,TRBJ2-1,.,CATSAWTSGSSISSYNEQFF,TGTGCCACCAGTGCCTGGACTAGCGGGAGTTCGATCAGCTCCTACAATGAGCAGTTCTTC
TRBV18,TRBD2,TRBJ2-7,.,CASSPSGRAGYEQYF,TGTGCCAGCTCACCAAGCGGGAGGGCCGGGTACGAGCAGTACTTC
TRBV7-6,.,TRBJ2-7,many,CASSLAGQASYEQYF,TGTGCCAGCAGCTTAGCGGGGCAGGCATCCTACGAGCAGTACTTC
TRBV27,.,TRBJ2-7,once,CASSGMGESYEQYF,TGCGCCAGCTCTGGAATGGGGGAGTCCTACGAGCAGTACTTC
TRBV12-3/TRBV12-4,.,TRBJ2-2,.,CASSPMAAGELFF,TGTGCCAGCAGTCCTATGGCGGCCGGGGAGCTGTTTTTT
TRBV20-1,.,TRBJ1-4,few,CSARGDEKLFF,TGCAGTGCTAGGGGGGATGAAAAACTGTTTTTT
TRBV5-6,.,TRBJ2-5,many,CASSLEKTGTQETQYF,TGTGCCAGCAGCTTGGAGAAAACCGGGACCCAAGAGACCCAGTACTTC
TRBV6-5,TRBD2,TRBJ2-3,few,CASSISGKTDTQYF,TGTGCCAGCAGTATTAGCGGGAAAACAGATACGCAGTATTTT
TRBV5-1,TRBD2,TRBJ2-5,.,CASSSGPGGTLQETQYF,TGCGCCAGCAGCTCGGGCCCGGGAGGAACCCTCCAAGAGACCCAGTACTTC